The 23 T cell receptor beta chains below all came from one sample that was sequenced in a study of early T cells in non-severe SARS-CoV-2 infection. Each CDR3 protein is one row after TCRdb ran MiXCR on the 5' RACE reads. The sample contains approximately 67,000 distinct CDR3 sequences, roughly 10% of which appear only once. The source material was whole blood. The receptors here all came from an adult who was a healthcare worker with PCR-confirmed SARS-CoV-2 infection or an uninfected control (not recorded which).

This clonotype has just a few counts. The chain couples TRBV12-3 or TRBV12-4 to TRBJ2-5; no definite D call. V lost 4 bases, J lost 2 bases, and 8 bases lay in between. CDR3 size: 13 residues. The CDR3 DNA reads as TGTGCCAGCAGTTCAATCGATCAAGAGACCCAGTACTTC. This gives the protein CASSSIDQETQYF.

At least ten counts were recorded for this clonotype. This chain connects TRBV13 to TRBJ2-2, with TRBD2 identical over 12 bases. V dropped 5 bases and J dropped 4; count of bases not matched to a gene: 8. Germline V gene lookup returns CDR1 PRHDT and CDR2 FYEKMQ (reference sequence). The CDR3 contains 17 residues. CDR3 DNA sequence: TGTGCCAGCAGCCAACCCTTGGGACTAGCGGGCACCGGGGAGCTGTTTTTT. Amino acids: CASSQPLGLAGTGELFF.

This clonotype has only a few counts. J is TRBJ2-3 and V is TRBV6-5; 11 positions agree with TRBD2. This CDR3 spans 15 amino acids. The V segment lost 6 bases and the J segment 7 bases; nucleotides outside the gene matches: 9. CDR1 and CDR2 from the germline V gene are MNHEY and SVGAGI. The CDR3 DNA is TGTGCCAGCAGCCATAGACTAGCGGGACGATATACGCAGTATTTT. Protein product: CASSHRLAGRYTQYF.

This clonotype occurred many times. The CDR3 sequence is CASSRGVGLQETQYF. CDR3 coding DNA: TGTGCCAGCAGCAGGGGGGTAGGCCTCCAAGAGACCCAGTACTTC. The genes are TRBV9 and TRBJ2-5; TRBD1 or TRBD2 may be the D gene (6 bases each). Germline V gene sequence: CDR1 SGDLS, CDR2 YYNGEE. This CDR3 is 15 amino acids long. Trimming removed 4 bases from V and 1 base from J, with 14 bases in between.

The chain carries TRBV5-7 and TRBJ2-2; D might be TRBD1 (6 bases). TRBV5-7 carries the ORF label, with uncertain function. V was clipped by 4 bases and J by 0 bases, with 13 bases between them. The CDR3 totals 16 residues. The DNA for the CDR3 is TGTGCCAGCAGCCCCCGGACAGCTGCGAACACCGGGGAGCTGTTTTTT. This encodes CASSPRTAANTGELFF.

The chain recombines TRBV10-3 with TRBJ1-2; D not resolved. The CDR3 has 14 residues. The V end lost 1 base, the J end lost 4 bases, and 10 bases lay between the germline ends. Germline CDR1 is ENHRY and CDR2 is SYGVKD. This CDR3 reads CAISELGNAYGYTF. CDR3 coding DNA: TGTGCCATCAGTGAGTTGGGCAACGCCTATGGCTACACCTTC.

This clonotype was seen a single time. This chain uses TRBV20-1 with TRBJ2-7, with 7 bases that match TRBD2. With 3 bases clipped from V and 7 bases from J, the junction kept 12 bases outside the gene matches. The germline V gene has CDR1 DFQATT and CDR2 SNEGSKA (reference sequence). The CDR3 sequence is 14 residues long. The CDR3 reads CSARPGGGGWEQYF. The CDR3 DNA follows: TGCAGTGCTAGGCCCGGTGGCGGGGGATGGGAGCAGTACTTC.

The CDR3 region has the DNA TGTGCCTGGAAGGTGGGGCGGGGGATTGATACGCAGTATTTT. Its translation: CAWKVGRGIDTQYF. The gene calls are TRBV30 and TRBJ2-3; 7 bases agree with TRBD2. The length of the CDR3 is 14 residues. Germline assignment: CDR1 GTSNPN and CDR2 SVGIG (reference sequence). The trim removed 4 bases at V and 6 bases at J, leaving 10 bases unmatched.

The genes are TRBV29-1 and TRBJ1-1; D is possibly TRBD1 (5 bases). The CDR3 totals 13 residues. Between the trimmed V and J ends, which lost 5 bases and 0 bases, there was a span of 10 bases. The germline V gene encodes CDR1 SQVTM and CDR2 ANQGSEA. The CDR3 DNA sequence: TGCAGCGTTTCCGGGACGGTGAACACTGAAGCTTTCTTT. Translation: CSVSGTVNTEAFF.

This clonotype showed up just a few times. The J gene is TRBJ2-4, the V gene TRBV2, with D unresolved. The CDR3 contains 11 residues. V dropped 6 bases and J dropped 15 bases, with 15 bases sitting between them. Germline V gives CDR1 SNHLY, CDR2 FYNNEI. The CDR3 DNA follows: TGTGCCAGCAGCCCGCCAGGAAGCTGGTACTTC. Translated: CASSPPGSWYF.

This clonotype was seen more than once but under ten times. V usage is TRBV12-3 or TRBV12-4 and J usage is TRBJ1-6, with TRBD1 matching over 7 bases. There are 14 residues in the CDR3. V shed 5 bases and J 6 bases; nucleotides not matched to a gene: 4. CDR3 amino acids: CASSPTGSNSPLHF. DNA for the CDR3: TGTGCCAGCAGTCCGACAGGGTCTAATTCACCCCTCCACTTT.

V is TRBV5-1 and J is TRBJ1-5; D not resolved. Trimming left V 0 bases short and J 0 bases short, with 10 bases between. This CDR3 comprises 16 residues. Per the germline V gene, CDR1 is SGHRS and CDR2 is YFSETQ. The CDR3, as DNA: TGCGCCAGCAGCTTGGAAGGGCCTTATAGCAATCAGCCCCAGCATTTT. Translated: CASSLEGPYSNQPQHF.

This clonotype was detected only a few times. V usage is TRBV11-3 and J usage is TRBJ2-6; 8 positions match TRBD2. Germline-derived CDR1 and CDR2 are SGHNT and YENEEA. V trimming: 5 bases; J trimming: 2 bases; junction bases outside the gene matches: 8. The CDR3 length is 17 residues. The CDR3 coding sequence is TGTGCCAGCAGCCCGGGGCTAGCGGGTCCTGGGGCCAACGTCCTGACTTTC. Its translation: CASSPGLAGPGANVLTF.

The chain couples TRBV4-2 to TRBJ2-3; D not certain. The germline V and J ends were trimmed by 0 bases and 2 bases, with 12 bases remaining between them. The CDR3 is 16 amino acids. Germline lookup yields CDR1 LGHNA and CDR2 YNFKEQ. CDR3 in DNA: TGTGCCAGCAGCCAAGACAGGAGACAATACACAGATACGCAGTATTTT. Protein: CASSQDRRQYTDTQYF.

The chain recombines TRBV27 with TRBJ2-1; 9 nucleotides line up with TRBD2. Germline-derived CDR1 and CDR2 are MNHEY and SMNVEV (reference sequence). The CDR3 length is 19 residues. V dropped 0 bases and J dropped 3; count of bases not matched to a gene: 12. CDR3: CASSLSMSGGRAIYNEQFF. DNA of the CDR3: TGTGCCAGCAGTTTATCGATGTCGGGCGGGAGGGCCATCTACAATGAGCAGTTCTTC.

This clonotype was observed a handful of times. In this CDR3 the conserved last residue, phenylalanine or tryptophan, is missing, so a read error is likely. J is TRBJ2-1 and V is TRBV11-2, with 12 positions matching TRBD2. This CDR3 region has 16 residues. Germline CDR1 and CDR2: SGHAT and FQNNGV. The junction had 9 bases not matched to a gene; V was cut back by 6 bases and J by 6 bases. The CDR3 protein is CASSRRLAGVFNEQFL. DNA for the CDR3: TGTGCCAGCAGTCGGAGACTAGCGGGAGTATTCAATGAGCAGTTCTTG.

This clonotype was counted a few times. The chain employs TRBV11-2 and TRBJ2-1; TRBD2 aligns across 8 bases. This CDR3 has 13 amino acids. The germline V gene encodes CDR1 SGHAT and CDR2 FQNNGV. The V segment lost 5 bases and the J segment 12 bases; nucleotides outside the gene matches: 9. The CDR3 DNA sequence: TGTGCCAGCAGCACCCTACGGGAGGGGGTGCAGTTCTTC. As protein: CASSTLREGVQFF.

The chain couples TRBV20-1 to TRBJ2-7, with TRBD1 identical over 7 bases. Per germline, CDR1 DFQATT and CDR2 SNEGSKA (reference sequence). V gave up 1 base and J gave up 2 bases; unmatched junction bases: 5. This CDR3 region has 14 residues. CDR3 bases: TGCAGTGCTAGAGGTCGGGACAGCACCTACGAGCAGTACTTC. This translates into CSARGRDSTYEQYF.

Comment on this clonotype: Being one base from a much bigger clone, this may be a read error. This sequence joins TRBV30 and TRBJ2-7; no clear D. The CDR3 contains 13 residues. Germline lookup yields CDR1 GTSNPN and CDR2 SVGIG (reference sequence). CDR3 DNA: TGTGTCTGGAGTCCACCGGACGCCTACGAGCAGTACTTC. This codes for CVWSPPDAYEQYF.

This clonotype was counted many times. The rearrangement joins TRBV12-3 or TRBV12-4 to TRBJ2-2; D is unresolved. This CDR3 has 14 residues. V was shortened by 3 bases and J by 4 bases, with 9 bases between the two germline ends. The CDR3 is CASSLTSPTGELFF. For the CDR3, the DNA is TGTGCCAGCAGTTTGACCAGCCCCACCGGGGAGCTGTTTTTT.

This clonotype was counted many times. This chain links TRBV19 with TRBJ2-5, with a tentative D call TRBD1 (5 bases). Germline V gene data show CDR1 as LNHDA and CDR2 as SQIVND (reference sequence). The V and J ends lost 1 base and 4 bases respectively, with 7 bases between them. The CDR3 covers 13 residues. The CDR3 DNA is TGTGCCAGTAGTATAGCCCAGGGAGAGACCCAGTACTTC. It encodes CASSIAQGETQYF.

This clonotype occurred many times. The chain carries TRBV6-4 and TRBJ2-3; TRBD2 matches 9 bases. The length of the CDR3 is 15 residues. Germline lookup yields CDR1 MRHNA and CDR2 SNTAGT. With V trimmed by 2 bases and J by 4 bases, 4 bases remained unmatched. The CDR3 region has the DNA TGTGCCAGCAGTGACGAGGGACTAGCATCAGATACGCAGTATTTT. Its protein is CASSDEGLASDTQYF.

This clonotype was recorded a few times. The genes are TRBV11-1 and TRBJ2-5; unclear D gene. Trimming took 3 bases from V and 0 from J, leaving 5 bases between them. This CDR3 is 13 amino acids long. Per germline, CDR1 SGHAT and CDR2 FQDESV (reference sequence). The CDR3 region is CASSFRHQETQYF. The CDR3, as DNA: TGTGCCAGCAGCTTTAGGCACCAAGAGACCCAGTACTTC.